This TCR beta chain emerged from a study of cytomegalovirus exposure and HLA in healthy donors. PCR was performed using 60 Vbeta and 13 Jbeta primers. The protocol was immunoSEQ multiplex PCR, while the TCRdb copy is restricted to in-frame clones and leaves out a portion. The sample includes around 100,000 clones. The sequenced sample consisted of PBMCs. The source is a man aged 45-65 years in good health and CMV-seronegative.

CDR3 region: CASSHGLKETQYF. CDR3 coding DNA: TGTGCCAGCAGCCACGGACTAAAAGAGACCCAGTACTTC. The V and J genes are TRBV13 and TRBJ2-5; weak D call: TRBD2 (6 bases). Per the germline V gene, CDR1 is PRHDT and CDR2 is FYEKMQ (reference sequence). The CDR3 extends over 13 amino acids. Trimming pared 5 bases from V and 3 bases from J, leaving 10 bases between.